One sample yielded the 20 T cell receptor beta chains listed below, sequenced in a study of blood T cell repertoires in COVID-19. Repertoires were generated with immunoSEQ multiplex PCR, while TCRdb's copy carries only in-frame clones and drops some. The sample holds fewer than 140,000 clones; approximately 84% are singletons and the top ten take 14% to 15%. The sequenced sample was peripheral blood. These receptor sequences come from a woman aged 55-70 years with acute or convalescent COVID-19.

This sequence joins TRBV5-1 and TRBJ2-5; possible D gene TRBD2, 5 bases. Per the germline V gene, CDR1 is SGHRS and CDR2 is YFSETQ. Between the trimmed V and J ends, which lost 0 bases and 9 bases, there was a span of 12 bases. The CDR3 runs 13 residues. CDR3 protein: CASSLAGNLAQYF. CDR3 bases: TGCGCCAGCAGCTTGGCCGGGAACTTGGCCCAGTACTTC.

The CDR3 sequence is CASSPLTGEGNTIYF. CDR3 DNA sequence: TGTGCCAGCTCACCCCTGACAGGGGAAGGGAACACCATATATTTT. The chain recombines TRBV18 with TRBJ1-3; 8 bases line up with TRBD1. This CDR3 is 15 amino acids long. The V segment lost 3 bases and the J segment 7 bases; nucleotides outside the gene matches: 8. Germline V gene sequence: CDR1 KGHSH, CDR2 LQKENI.

In DNA form, the CDR3 reads TGTGCCATCAGTACCCGACCTAGTAGCGGGACTAGCACAGATACGCAGTATTTT. Its translation: CAISTRPSSGTSTDTQYF. The chain joins TRBV10-3 to TRBJ2-3, with 8 bases lining up with TRBD2. Trimming took 5 bases from V and 0 from J; bases not matched to a gene: 13. Germline V gives CDR1 ENHRY, CDR2 SYGVKD. The CDR3 spans 18 residues.

The V gene is TRBV7-6, the J gene TRBJ2-7; 9 bases match TRBD1. Germline V gives CDR1 SGHVS, CDR2 FNYEAQ. The CDR3 has 15 amino acids. Trimming cost V 5 bases and J 7 bases; bases outside gene matches: 12. This CDR3 is CASSPPGTGRVEQYF. CDR3 coding DNA: TGTGCCAGCAGCCCTCCGGGGACAGGGAGAGTGGAGCAGTACTTC.

V and J are TRBV5-5 and TRBJ1-2, with a tentative D call TRBD1 (6 bases). CDR1 SGHKS and CDR2 YYEKEE come from the germline V gene (reference sequence). V lost 1 base and J lost 7, with 14 bases in between. The CDR3 consists of 14 residues. CDR3 sequence: CASSLTAGASGYTF. As DNA, the CDR3 is TGTGCCAGCAGCTTGACGGCAGGGGCCTCTGGCTACACCTTC.

This clone is a singleton in its sample. The CDR3 reads CASSVGSETQYF. Here the CDR3 DNA reads TGTGCCAGCAGCGTAGGGAGCGAGACCCAGTACTTC. The rearrangement links TRBV7-9 to TRBJ2-5, with D maybe TRBD2 (5 bases). The CDR3 is made up of 12 amino acids. Trimming removed 5 bases at V and 5 bases at J, with 9 bases between. Germline loops: CDR1 SEHNR, CDR2 FQNEAQ (reference sequence).

The chain couples TRBV18 to TRBJ2-7, with a weak D call TRBD1 (9 bases). The V and J ends lost 3 bases and 3 bases respectively, with 15 bases between them. The CDR3 contains 15 residues. The germline gives CDR1 KGHSH, CDR2 LQKENI. CDR3 coding DNA: TGTGCCAGCTCACCCGGGGGGGACAGGGTCTACGAGCAGTACTTC. Encoded protein: CASSPGGDRVYEQYF.

The chain recombines TRBV19 with TRBJ1-5; D not certain. The CDR3 has 17 residues. Trimming left V 6 bases short and J 0 bases short, with 18 bases between. The germline V gene has CDR1 LNHDA and CDR2 SQIVND (reference sequence). The chain's CDR3 is CASRHQPGMYSNQPQHF. Written as DNA, the CDR3 is TGTGCCAGTAGGCATCAACCGGGGATGTATAGCAATCAGCCCCAGCATTTT. The full variable domain, with the rest looked up from reference TRBV19 and TRBJ1-5, is DGGITQSPKYLFRKEGQNVTLSCEQNLNHDAMYWYRQDPGQGLRLIYYSQIVNDFQKGDIAEGYSVSREKKESFPLTVTSAQKNPTAFYLCASRHQPGMYSNQPQHFGDGTRLSIL.

The chain employs TRBV3-1 (or the pseudogene TRBV3-2) and TRBJ2-6; a weak D match, TRBD1 (6 bases). V shed 4 bases and J shed 2 bases, with 6 bases lying between them. This CDR3 is built from 14 residues. Germline V lookup: CDR1 LGHDT, CDR2 YNNKEL (reference sequence). The CDR3 DNA follows: TGTGCCAGCAGCCGGACAGCTGGGGCCAACGTCCTGACTTTC. This gives the protein CASSRTAGANVLTF.

The chain recombines TRBV27 with TRBJ2-1; the match to TRBD2 covers 11 bases. Germline CDR1 is MNHEY and CDR2 is SMNVEV (reference sequence). The CDR3 spans 15 residues. Trimming removed 8 bases from V and 6 bases from J; junction bases left unmatched: 9. CDR3 bases: TGTGCCAGCGGCGTCTGGCTAGCGGGAGGCAATGAGCAGTTCTTC. It yields the protein CASGVWLAGGNEQFF.

V usage is TRBV27 and J usage is TRBJ2-2, with 11 positions matching TRBD2. Losses at the gene ends were 3 bases for V and 5 bases for J; bases not matched to a gene: 17. The germline V gene encodes CDR1 MNHEY and CDR2 SMNVEV (reference sequence). This CDR3 has 20 amino acids. The DNA for the CDR3 is TGTGCCAGCAGTTTCTCGGTCTGGGTAGCGGGAGGGGGTCGTACCGGGGAGCTGTTTTTT. Its translation is CASSFSVWVAGGGRTGELFF.

CDR3: CASSLRSGSYGYTF. As DNA, the CDR3 is TGCGCCAGCAGCTTGAGGTCCGGGTCCTATGGCTACACCTTC. V is TRBV5-1 and J is TRBJ1-2; D unresolved. Trimming took off 1 base at V and 4 bases at J, with 11 bases between the two ends. The CDR3 sequence is 14 residues long. Germline V gene data show CDR1 as SGHRS and CDR2 as YFSETQ.

The chain joins TRBV16 to TRBJ1-4; TRBD1 matches at 9 bases. The J segment lost 4 bases and the V segment lost 2 bases, leaving 11 bases of the junction unmatched. CDR1 KGHSY and CDR2 FQNENV come from the germline V gene. The CDR3 loop spans 18 amino acids. The chain's CDR3 is CASSQLPGQGAYNEKLFF. CDR3 nucleotides: TGTGCCAGCAGCCAACTACCGGGACAGGGCGCCTATAATGAAAAACTGTTTTTT.

This sequence joins TRBV4-2 and TRBJ2-5, with D possibly being TRBD2 (6 bases). The CDR3 has 16 residues. Germline values: CDR1 LGHNA, CDR2 YNFKEQ. V was cut by 0 bases and J by 5 bases, with 16 bases left in between. CDR3 amino acids: CASSQDPGTGGETQYF. Written as DNA, the CDR3 is TGTGCCAGCAGCCAAGATCCCGGGACTGGCGGGGAGACCCAGTACTTC.

This clone was picked up one time. The chain joins TRBV6-2 or TRBV6-3 to TRBJ1-4; unclear D gene. Trimming removed 5 bases at V and 8 bases at J, with 21 bases between. The germline gives CDR1 MNHEY, CDR2 SVGEGT. There are 16 residues in the CDR3. The CDR3 is CASSPLTLRDREKLFF. CDR3 DNA sequence: TGTGCCAGCAGTCCGCTGACCTTGAGGGATCGAGAAAAACTGTTTTTT.

The chain employs TRBV27 and TRBJ2-2; 12 bases map to TRBD2. Trimming removed 5 bases from V and 1 base from J; junction bases left unmatched: 8. Germline values: CDR1 MNHEY, CDR2 SMNVEV (reference sequence). The CDR3 extends over 18 amino acids. This chain's CDR3 is CASSRRLAGAQNTGELFF. The CDR3 DNA sequence: TGTGCCAGCAGTAGAAGACTAGCGGGGGCCCAGAACACCGGGGAGCTGTTTTTT.

V is TRBV4-1 and J is TRBJ1-3, with D unresolved. V shed 3 bases and J shed 2 bases, with 14 bases lying between them. CDR1 and CDR2 (germline): MGHRA, YSYEKL. The CDR3 totals 16 residues. CDR3 in DNA: TGCGCCAGCAGCCAGACAAGGTTCCTCGCTGGAAACACCATATATTTT. This translates into CASSQTRFLAGNTIYF.

This clone was detected only a few times. The chain has TRBV7-2 and TRBJ1-4; 8 nucleotides agree with TRBD1. The CDR3 spans 15 residues. The germline CDR1 and CDR2 sequences are SGHTA and FQGNSA. Germline trimming cut 2 bases from V and 7 bases from J; bases unmatched to any gene: 6. The CDR3 DNA reads as TGTGCCAGCAGCTTAAGAGGAACAGGGGGTGAAAAACTGTTTTTT. It is translated as CASSLRGTGGEKLFF.

The chain couples TRBV5-4 to TRBJ2-1; 12 nucleotides align to TRBD2. Germline V gives CDR1 SGHNT, CDR2 YYREEE (reference sequence). The CDR3 is 16 residues long. Trimming removed 4 bases from V and 7 bases from J; junction bases left unmatched: 9. In nucleotides, the CDR3 is TGTGCCAGCAGCAGCGCACTAGCGGGAGGACGTAATGAGCAGTTCTTC. Protein product: CASSSALAGGRNEQFF.

The J gene is TRBJ1-2, the V gene TRBV6-5, with D tentatively TRBD1 (6 bases). CDR3 size: 14 residues. From germline, CDR1 is MNHEY and CDR2 SVGAGI. The V and J ends lost 6 bases and 4 bases respectively, with 15 bases between them. DNA of the CDR3: TGTGCCAGCAGGAGGGCAGGGGCGACCTATGGCTACACCTTC. Its translation is CASRRAGATYGYTF.